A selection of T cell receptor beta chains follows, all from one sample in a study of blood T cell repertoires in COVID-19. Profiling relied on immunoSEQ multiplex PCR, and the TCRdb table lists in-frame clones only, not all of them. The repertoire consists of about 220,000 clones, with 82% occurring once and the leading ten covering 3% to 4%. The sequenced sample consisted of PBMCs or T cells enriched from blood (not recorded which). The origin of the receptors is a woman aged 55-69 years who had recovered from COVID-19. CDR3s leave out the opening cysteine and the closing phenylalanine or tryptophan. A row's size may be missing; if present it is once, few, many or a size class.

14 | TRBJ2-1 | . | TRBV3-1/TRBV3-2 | ASSQDPRVSYNEQF
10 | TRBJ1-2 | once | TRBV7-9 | ASSLDTYGYT
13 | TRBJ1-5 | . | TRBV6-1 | ASSDGHIGNQPQH
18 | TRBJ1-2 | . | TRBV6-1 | ASSEALDGTRTGDSYGYT
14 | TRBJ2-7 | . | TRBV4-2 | ASSQVGQGISYEQY
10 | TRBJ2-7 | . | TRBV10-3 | AIAGQGNEQY
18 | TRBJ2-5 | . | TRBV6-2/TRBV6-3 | ASSYSSRRGSSPDLETQY
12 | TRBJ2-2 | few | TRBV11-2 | ASSLGLPNGELF
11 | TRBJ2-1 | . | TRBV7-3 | ASSRTAYNEQF
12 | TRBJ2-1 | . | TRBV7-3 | ASSLRGRYNEQF
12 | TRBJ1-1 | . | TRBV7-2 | ASSSNWAGTEAF
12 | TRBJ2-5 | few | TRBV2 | ASSGTGRQETQY
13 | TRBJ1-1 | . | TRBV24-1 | ATSDRQGRDTEAF
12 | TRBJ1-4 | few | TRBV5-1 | ASSFSQGGEKLF
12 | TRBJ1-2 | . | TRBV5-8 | ASSEDREGDGYT
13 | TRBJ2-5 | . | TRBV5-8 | ASSFGRGFQETQY
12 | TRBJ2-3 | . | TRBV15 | ATLAGAFGDTQY
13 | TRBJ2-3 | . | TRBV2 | ASTSVSAGSDTQY
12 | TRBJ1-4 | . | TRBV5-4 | ASRQQGASEKLF
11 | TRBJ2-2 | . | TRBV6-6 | ASSYLNTGELF
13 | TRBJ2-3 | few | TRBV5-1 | ASSLGTGKYYTQY
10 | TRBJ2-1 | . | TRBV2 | ASSPGYNEQF
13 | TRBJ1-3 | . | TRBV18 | ASSPSGISGNTIY
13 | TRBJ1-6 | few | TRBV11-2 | ASSLTTARDSPLH
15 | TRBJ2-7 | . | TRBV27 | ASSLAGAGFSSYEQY
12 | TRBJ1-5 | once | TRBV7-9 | ASSGRGSNQPQH
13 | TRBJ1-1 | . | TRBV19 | ASSIGRGLGTEAF
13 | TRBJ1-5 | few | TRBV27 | ASSLSWTVNQPQH
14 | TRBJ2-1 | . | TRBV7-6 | ASSPNQGRSYNEQF
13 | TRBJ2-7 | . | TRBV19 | ASSMGRGLSYGQY
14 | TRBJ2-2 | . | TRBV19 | ASSRRQGPNTGELF
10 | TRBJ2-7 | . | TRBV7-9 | ASSLSWEKEY
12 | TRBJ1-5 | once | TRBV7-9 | ASSLGGQNQPQH
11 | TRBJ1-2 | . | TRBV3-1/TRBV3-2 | ASSQQTGDGYT
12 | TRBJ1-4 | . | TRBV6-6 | ASSYWGENEKLF
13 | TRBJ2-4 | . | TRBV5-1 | ASGTSGSGKNIQY
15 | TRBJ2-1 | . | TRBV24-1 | ATSDLRQLSSYNEQF
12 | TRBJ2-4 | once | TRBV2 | ASSEGTGKNIQY
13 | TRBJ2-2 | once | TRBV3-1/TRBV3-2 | ASSSSGRYTGELF
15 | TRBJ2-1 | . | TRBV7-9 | ASSLARTSGSYNEQF
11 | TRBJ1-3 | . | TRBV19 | ASRRTGGNTIY
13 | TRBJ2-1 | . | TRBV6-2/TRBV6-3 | ASSYLYRADNEQF
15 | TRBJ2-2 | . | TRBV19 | ASSRSGLAGGTGELF
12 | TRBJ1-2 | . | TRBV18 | ASSPYRVRGGYT
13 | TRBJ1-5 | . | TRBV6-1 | ASSDGQGGGQPQH
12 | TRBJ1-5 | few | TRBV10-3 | AISGDRSNQPQH
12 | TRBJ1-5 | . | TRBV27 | ASSPRDSNQPQH
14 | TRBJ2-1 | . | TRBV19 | ASSTPGQGSGGEQF